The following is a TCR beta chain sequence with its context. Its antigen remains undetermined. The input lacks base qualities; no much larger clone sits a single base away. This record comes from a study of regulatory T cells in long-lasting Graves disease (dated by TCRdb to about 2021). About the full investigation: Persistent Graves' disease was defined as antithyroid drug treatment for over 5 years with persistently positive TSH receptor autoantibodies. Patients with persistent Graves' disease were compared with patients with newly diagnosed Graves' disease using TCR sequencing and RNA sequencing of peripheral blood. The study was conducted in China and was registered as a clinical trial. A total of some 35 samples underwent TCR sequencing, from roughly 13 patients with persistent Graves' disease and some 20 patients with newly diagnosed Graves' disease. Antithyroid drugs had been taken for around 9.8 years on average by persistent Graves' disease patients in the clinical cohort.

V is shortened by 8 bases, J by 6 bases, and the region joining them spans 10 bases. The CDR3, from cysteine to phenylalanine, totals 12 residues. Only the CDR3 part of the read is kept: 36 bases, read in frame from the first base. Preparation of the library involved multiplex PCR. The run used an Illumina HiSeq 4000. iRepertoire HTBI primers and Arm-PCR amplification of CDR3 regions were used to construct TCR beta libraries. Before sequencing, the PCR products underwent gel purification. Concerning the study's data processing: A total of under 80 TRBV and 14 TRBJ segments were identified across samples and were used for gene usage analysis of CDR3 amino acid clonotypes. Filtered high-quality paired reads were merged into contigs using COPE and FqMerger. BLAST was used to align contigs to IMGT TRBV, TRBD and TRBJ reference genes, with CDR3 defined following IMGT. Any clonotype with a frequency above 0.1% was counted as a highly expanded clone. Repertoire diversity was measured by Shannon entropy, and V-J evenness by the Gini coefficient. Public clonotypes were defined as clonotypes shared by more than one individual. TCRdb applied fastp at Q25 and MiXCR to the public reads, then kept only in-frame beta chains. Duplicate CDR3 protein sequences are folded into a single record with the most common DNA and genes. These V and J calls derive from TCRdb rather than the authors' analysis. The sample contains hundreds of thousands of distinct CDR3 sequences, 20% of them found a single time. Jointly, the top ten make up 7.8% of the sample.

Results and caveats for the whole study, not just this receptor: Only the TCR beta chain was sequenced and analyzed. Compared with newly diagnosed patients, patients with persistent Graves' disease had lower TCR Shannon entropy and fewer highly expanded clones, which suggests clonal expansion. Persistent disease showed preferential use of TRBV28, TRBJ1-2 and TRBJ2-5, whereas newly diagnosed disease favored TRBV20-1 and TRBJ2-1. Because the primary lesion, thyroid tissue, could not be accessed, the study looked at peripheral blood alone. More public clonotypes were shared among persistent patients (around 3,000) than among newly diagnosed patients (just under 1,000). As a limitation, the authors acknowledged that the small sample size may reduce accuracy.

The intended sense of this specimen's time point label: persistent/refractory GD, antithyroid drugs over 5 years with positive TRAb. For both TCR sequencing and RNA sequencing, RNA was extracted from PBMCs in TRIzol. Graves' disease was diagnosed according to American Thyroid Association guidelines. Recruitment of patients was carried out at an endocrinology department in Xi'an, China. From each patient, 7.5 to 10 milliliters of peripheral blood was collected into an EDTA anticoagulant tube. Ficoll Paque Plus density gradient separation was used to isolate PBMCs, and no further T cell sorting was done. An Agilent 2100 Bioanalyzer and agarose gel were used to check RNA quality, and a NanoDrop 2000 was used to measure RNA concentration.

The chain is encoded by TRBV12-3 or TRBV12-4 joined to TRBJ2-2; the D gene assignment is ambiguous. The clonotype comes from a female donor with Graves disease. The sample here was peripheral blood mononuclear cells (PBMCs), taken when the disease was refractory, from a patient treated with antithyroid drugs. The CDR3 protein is CASDSSAGELFF. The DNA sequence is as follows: TGTGCCAGCGACTCTTCTGCCGGGGAGCTGTTTTTT.